This TCR beta chain was identified during a study of post-analysis software for immune sequencing data. Notes on the study in general: Patients had higher frequencies than controls of a few TRBV segments, including TRBV5-6, TRBV5-1 and TRBV20-1. Batch-mates among the samples co-clustered strongly by F measure. Versus controls, multiple sclerosis patients showed significantly lower diversity (normalized Chao1).

About this clonotype itself: Antigen: not known.

The library was made from cDNA and included unique molecular identifiers. The authors obtained roughly 500,000 cDNA molecules from roughly 1 to 10 million T cells. Using its own MiXCR run on the PCR reads, TCRdb lists one record per CDR3 protein. Of 650,000 to 850,000 distinct CDR3 sequences in the sample, around 45% are singletons; the top ten hold over 4.5%. Germline-derived CDR1 and CDR2 are SGHVS and FQNEAQ. This CDR3 is built from 15 residues. Trimming removed 7 bases at V and 4 bases at J, with 18 bases between. The chain carries TRBV7-8 and TRBJ2-3; the D gene is possibly TRBD1 (6 bases). The sequenced material came from blood. This TCR was recovered from a girl aged 10-17 years with multiple sclerosis. In DNA form, the CDR3 reads TGTGCCAGCATGAACAGGGCAGGGGTCGCAGATACGCAGTATTTT. It is translated as CASMNRAGVADTQYF. Together with reference TRBV7-8 and TRBJ2-3, the CDR3 gives the full variable domain: GAGVSQSPRYKVAKRGQDVALRCDPISGHVSLFWYQQALGQGPEFLTYFQNEAQLDKSGLPSDRFFAERPEGSVSTLKIQRTQQEDSAVYLCASMNRAGVADTQYFGPGTRLTVL.